These 26 T cell receptor beta chains were sequenced from one sample in a study of metastatic and nonmetastatic thyroid tumors. Through MiXCR, TCRdb re-clonotyped the PCR reads. The sample carries 21,000 or so clones, about 30% recorded once. Ahead of thyroid surgery, no patient had received treatment of any kind. The sample was tumor tissue. The receptors stem from a female donor with papillary thyroid cancer or a benign thyroid nodule (not recorded which). Some clones in this sample may be carry-over from other donors' samples.

This clone has at least ten counts. The V gene is TRBV6-2 or TRBV6-3, the J gene TRBJ2-1, with a weak D call TRBD2 (6 bases). This CDR3 is built from 19 residues. V lost 7 bases, J lost 1 base, and 26 bases lay in between. The germline CDR1 and CDR2 sequences are MNHEY and SVGEGT. This CDR3 reads CASTLTLTEPSASYNEQFF. The CDR3, as DNA: TGTGCCAGCACCCTAACTTTGACCGAACCTAGCGCATCCTACAATGAGCAGTTCTTC.

This chain links TRBV30 with TRBJ1-2; D remains ambiguous. The length of the CDR3 is 12 residues. Germline CDR1 reads GTSNPN; CDR2 reads SVGIG (reference sequence). Trimming cost V 0 bases and J 2 bases, with 4 bases left between them. This CDR3 is CAWSVQNYGYTF. The CDR3 DNA is TGTGCCTGGAGTGTACAGAACTATGGCTACACCTTC.

At least ten counts were recorded for this clone. The rearrangement uses TRBV11-1 and TRBJ2-3, with 11 bases fitting TRBD1. The V gene end was trimmed by 4 bases and the J gene end by 5 bases; junction bases not matched to a gene: 5. In germline, CDR1 is SGHAT, CDR2 FQDESV (reference sequence). The CDR3 is 15 residues long. CDR3 DNA: TGTGCCAGCAGCTCGGACAGGGGGCGCCGAGATACGCAGTATTTT. As protein: CASSSDRGRRDTQYF.

The rearrangement joins TRBV6-1 to TRBJ2-3; maybe TRBD1 (6 bases). Trimming stripped 4 bases from V and 3 bases from J, with 14 bases between. The CDR3 has 15 residues. Germline CDR1 reads MNHNS; CDR2 reads SASEGT. The CDR3 protein is CASSVSGHWTDTQYF. The CDR3 DNA follows: TGTGCCAGCAGTGTATCGGGACATTGGACAGATACGCAGTATTTT.

A note on this clone: A much larger clone differs by one base, so this may be a read error. This chain uses TRBV20-1 with TRBJ1-4; tentative D call: TRBD1 (6 bases). The CDR3 contains 15 residues. The germline gives CDR1 DFQATT, CDR2 SNEGSKA (reference sequence). CDR3 in amino acids: CSAPVERAGDEKPFF. In DNA, the CDR3 is TGCAGTGCCCCGGTGGAGCGGGCAGGGGATGAAAAACCGTTTTTT.

This clone was seen many times. The chain combines TRBV28 with TRBJ1-2; no firm D call. V dropped 10 bases and J dropped 2 bases, with 11 bases sitting between them. The CDR3 consists of 12 residues. Germline V gene sequence: CDR1 MDHEN, CDR2 SYDVKM. The CDR3 coding sequence is TGTGCCATTACCGAGAGAAACTATGGCTACACCTTC. As protein: CAITERNYGYTF.

DNA of the CDR3: TGTGCCAGCGGCTACAGGGTGGGGGAGGATGGCTACACCTTC. Protein: CASGYRVGEDGYTF. J is TRBJ1-2 and V is TRBV6-1; D might be TRBD1 (6 bases). This CDR3 has 14 residues. Germline lookup yields CDR1 MNHNS and CDR2 SASEGT. V lost 8 bases and J 6 bases, leaving 19 bases between the germline ends.

As concerns this clone: Germline is not matched at one junction end, which may reflect a read error. The rearrangement joins TRBV6-1 to TRBJ2-6; tentatively, D is TRBD1 (5 bases). This CDR3 is built from 14 residues. Per germline, CDR1 MNHNS and CDR2 SASEGT. The CDR3 DNA reads as TGTGCCAGCAGCAGGAACCCTGGGGCCAACGTACTGACTTTC. This gives the protein CASSRNPGANVLTF.

This clone came up many times. The chain couples TRBV10-3 to TRBJ2-2; D uncertain. Trimming took off 0 bases at V and 2 bases at J, with 10 bases between the two ends. The V gene's germline CDR1 is ENHRY and CDR2 SYGVKD. The CDR3 is 16 amino acids. The CDR3: CAISESHNLNTGELFF. The CDR3 nucleotides are TGTGCCATCAGTGAGTCTCACAACCTTAACACCGGGGAGCTGTTTTTT.

V and J are TRBV10-2 and TRBJ2-3; D remains ambiguous. V was cut by 4 bases and J by 3 bases, with 5 bases left in between. Germline V gene sequence: CDR1 WSHSY, CDR2 SAAADI. The CDR3 length is 12 residues. The CDR3 sequence: CASSVGTDTQYF. The CDR3 DNA follows: TGCGCCAGCAGTGTGGGGACAGATACGCAGTATTTT.

This clone was picked up many times. V and J are TRBV20-1 and TRBJ2-7; 10 bases match TRBD2. The ends lost 3 bases at V and 2 bases at J; junction bases unmatched: 4. Germline V gene lookup returns CDR1 DFQATT and CDR2 SNEGSKA (reference sequence). This CDR3 is built from 14 residues. The CDR3 is CSASLGLAPYEQYF. DNA for the CDR3: TGCAGTGCTAGTCTGGGACTAGCGCCCTACGAGCAGTACTTC.

As for this clone: At one end the junction does not follow the germline gene, possibly because of a read error. The chain carries TRBV6-1 and TRBJ2-6, with D perhaps TRBD2 (5 bases). The CDR3 is made up of 14 amino acids. Germline assignment: CDR1 MNHNS and CDR2 SASEGT. The CDR3 loop reads CASGSSYGDNVLTF. CDR3 sequence (DNA): TGTGCCAGCGGGAGTAGCTATGGGGACAACGTCCTGACTTTC.

With respect to this clone: Mismatch with germline at one junction end may stem from a read error. J is TRBJ1-2 and V is TRBV14, with a possible D match to TRBD1 (6 bases). Per the germline V gene, CDR1 is SGHDN and CDR2 is FVKESK. The CDR3 is 17 residues long. CDR3 DNA: TGTGCCAGCAGCCAAGATCTAGGCAGGGGTAATAACTATTGCTACACCTTC. It yields the protein CASSQDLGRGNNYCYTF.

The J gene is TRBJ2-7, the V gene TRBV5-8; 8 bases are shared with TRBD2. The germline V gene has CDR1 SGHTS and CDR2 YDEGEE. Trimming cost V 3 bases and J 0 bases; bases outside gene matches: 5. This CDR3 contains 15 residues. The CDR3 bases are TGTGCCAGCAGCTCGGGACTAGGGATCTCCTACGAGCAGTACTTC. This gives the protein CASSSGLGISYEQYF.

This clone has ten or more counts. V is TRBV4-2 and J is TRBJ2-1, with D maybe TRBD1 (6 bases). CDR3 length: 15 amino acids. Germline V gene lookup returns CDR1 LGHNA and CDR2 YNFKEQ. Trimming removed 2 bases from V and 4 bases from J, with 12 bases in between. CDR3 sequence reads: CASSQQTGNYNEQFF. CDR3 in DNA: TGTGCCAGCAGCCAACAAACAGGGAATTACAATGAGCAGTTCTTC.

This clone was seen repeatedly, ten times or more. The chain carries TRBV7-9 and TRBJ1-4; TRBD1 matches at 8 bases. Germline values: CDR1 SEHNR, CDR2 FQNEAQ (reference sequence). The CDR3 runs to 14 residues. The J segment lost 8 bases and the V segment lost 5 bases, leaving 7 bases of the junction unmatched. This CDR3 is CASSGQGIIEKLFF. CDR3 DNA sequence: TGTGCCAGCAGCGGACAGGGCATAATCGAAAAACTGTTTTTT. Drawing the rest from reference TRBV7-9 and TRBJ1-4, the complete variable domain is DTGVSQNPRHKITKRGQNVTFRCDPISEHNRLYWYRQTLGQGPEFLTYFQNEAQLEKSRLLSDRFSAERPKGSFSTLEIQRTEQGDSAMYLCASSGQGIIEKLFFGSGTQLSVL.

The table lists this clone with many counts. V is TRBV9 and J is TRBJ2-3, with unresolved D. The CDR3 contains 16 residues. The germline CDR1 and CDR2 sequences are SGDLS and YYNGEE. Trimming took 4 bases from V and 4 from J, leaving 19 bases between them. The CDR3 loop reads CASSPLSRVRSDTQYF. The CDR3 nucleotides are TGTGCCAGCAGCCCTCTAAGCCGGGTCCGCTCAGATACGCAGTATTTT. The entire variable domain, with the rest obtained from reference TRBV9 and TRBJ2-3, is as follows: DSGVTQTPKHLITATGQRVTLRCSPRSGDLSVYWYQQSLDQGLQFLIQYYNGEERAKGNILERFSAQQFPDLHSELNLSSLELGDSALYFCASSPLSRVRSDTQYFGPGTRLTVL.

At least ten counts were recorded for this clone. A junction boundary mismatches the germline segment, possibly from a read error. The V call is TRBV5-5, the J call TRBJ2-1; TRBD2 matches 7 bases. The CDR3 has 13 amino acids. The germline CDR1 and CDR2 sequences are SGHKS and YYEKEE (reference sequence). The CDR3 bases are TGTGCCAGCAGCTCCGGGACTACCAATGGGCAGTTCTTC. Translation gives CASSSGTTNGQFF.

This clone appeared a few times. The chain is built from TRBV27 and TRBJ1-2; 9 positions agree with TRBD1. CDR1 and CDR2 from the germline V gene are MNHEY and SMNVEV (reference sequence). Trimming took 5 bases from V and 8 from J; bases not matched to a gene: 12. The CDR3 runs 15 residues. The CDR3 spells CASSMSRDRVRGYTF. CDR3 coding DNA: TGTGCCAGCAGTATGAGCCGGGACAGGGTCCGGGGCTACACCTTC.

This clone was observed many times. The V and J genes are TRBV19 and TRBJ2-2, with D tentatively TRBD2 (6 bases). There are 15 residues in the CDR3. Germline CDR1 LNHDA, CDR2 SQIVND (reference sequence). Trimming took 10 bases from V and 1 from J, leaving 16 bases between them. The CDR3 DNA sequence: TGTGCCACCGATTGGGGGGTCGGGAACACCGGGGAGCTGTTTTTT. This translates into CATDWGVGNTGELFF.

A note on this clone: It may be a read error: a sequence one base away is much more abundant. This sequence joins TRBV3-1 and TRBJ2-5; no firm D call. The germline V gene encodes CDR1 LGHDT and CDR2 YNNKEL (reference sequence). The CDR3 extends over 13 amino acids. CDR3 protein: CVSSPWGQETQYF. The CDR3 DNA is TGTGTCAGCAGCCCATGGGGCCAAGAGACCCAGTACTTC.

This clone was detected ten times or more. The rearrangement joins TRBV6-2 or TRBV6-3 to TRBJ1-2; D uncertain. Germline V gene sequence: CDR1 MNHEY, CDR2 SVGEGT. Trimming cost V 2 bases and J 4 bases, with 8 bases left between them. This CDR3 contains 13 residues. CDR3 DNA: TGTGCCAGCAGTTACCTGGGCATCTATGGCTACACCTTC. Translated, it gives CASSYLGIYGYTF.

This clone was seen many times. This chain connects TRBV5-1 to TRBJ1-1; 7 bases line up with TRBD1. Germline-derived CDR1 and CDR2 are SGHRS and YFSETQ. V was pared by 0 bases and J by 0 bases, with 11 bases of the junction left unmatched. This CDR3 has 18 amino acids. The CDR3 DNA sequence: TGCGCCAGCAGCTTGGCCCCGGGACAGTTCCTGATGAACACTGAAGCTTTCTTT. Translation: CASSLAPGQFLMNTEAFF.

The V and J genes are TRBV6-1 and TRBJ2-2, with D perhaps given as TRBD1 or TRBD2 (5 bases each). Trimming pared 2 bases from V and 3 bases from J, leaving 16 bases between. The CDR3 spans 17 residues. CDR1 MNHNS and CDR2 SASEGT come from the germline V gene. The CDR3: CASSEPLGTSYTGELFF. The CDR3 nucleotides are TGTGCCAGCAGTGAACCGCTTGGGACGAGTTACACCGGGGAGCTGTTTTTT.

Concerning this clone itself: It may be a read error: a sequence one base away is much more abundant. The chain is built from TRBV5-6 and TRBJ2-3, with 10 bases aligning to TRBD2. This CDR3 is built from 14 residues. Germline CDR1 and CDR2: SGHDT and YYEEEE. V gave up 6 bases and J gave up 5 bases; unmatched junction bases: 6. The CDR3 region has the DNA TGTGCCAGCATCTCCCTAGCGGGGGTAGATACGCAGTATTTT. Residues: CASISLAGVDTQYF.

A note on this clone: A much larger clone sits a single nucleotide away, making a read error possible. This rearrangement joins TRBV5-5 to TRBJ2-3, with D possibly being TRBD2 (6 bases). Germline V CDR1 and CDR2: SGHKS, YYEKEE (reference sequence). CDR3 length: 15 residues. The CDR3 loop reads CASSLVATSTYTQYF. The CDR3 coding sequence is TGTGCCAGCAGCTTGGTGGCAACTAGCACATATACGCAGTATTTT. The variable domain in full, with the rest retrieved from reference TRBV5-5 and TRBJ2-3, is DAGVTQSPTHLIKTRGQQVTLRCSPISGHKSVSWYQQVLGQGPQFIFQYYEKEERGRGNFPDRFSARQFPNYSSELNVNALLLGDSALYLCASSLVATSTYTQYFGPGTRLTVL.